Following are 11 T cell receptor beta chains from one sample sequenced in a study of T cells after yellow fever vaccination. TCRdb called the 5' RACE reads again in MiXCR, with one record for every CDR3 protein. The data contain 450,000 to 650,000 distinct CDR3 sequences, 20% to 25% of them singletons. Here the sequenced sample was PBMCs, taken 21 days after the first yellow fever vaccination. Source of these receptors: a young man who received the YFV17D yellow fever vaccine.

This clonotype was seen only a few times. The rearrangement joins TRBV24-1 to TRBJ2-1; D perhaps matches TRBD2 (6 bases). CDR1 and CDR2 (germline): KGHDR, SFDVKD. The ends were cut back, 3 bases at V and 3 bases at J, with 11 bases in the middle. This CDR3 is 15 amino acids long. CDR3 sequence: CATSDPRDFYNEQFF. CDR3 coding DNA: TGTGCCACCAGTGATCCCCGGGACTTCTACAATGAGCAGTTCTTC.

This clonotype was recorded a few times. This chain connects TRBV6-2 or TRBV6-3 to TRBJ2-1; the D call may be TRBD1 or TRBD2 (5 bases each). The V end was cut by 5 bases, the J end by 4 bases, with 15 bases between. Per the germline V gene, CDR1 is MNHEY and CDR2 is SVGEGT. This CDR3 spans 15 amino acids. DNA of the CDR3: TGTGCCAGCAGTCTCGAGGGACGAGCATACAATGAGCAGTTCTTC. This codes for CASSLEGRAYNEQFF.

In the case of this clonotype: This may be a read error: a much more frequent sequence differs by one nucleotide. The chain employs TRBV5-1 and TRBJ2-7; the D is unclear. This CDR3 contains 13 residues. Trimming removed 0 bases from V and 0 bases from J, with 4 bases in between. Germline loops: CDR1 SGHRS, CDR2 YFSETQ. CDR3 nucleotide sequence: TGCGCCAGCAGCTTGGACACCTCCTACGAGCAGTACTTC. This translates into CASSLDTSYEQYF.

The chain links TRBV12-3 or TRBV12-4 to TRBJ1-5, with a weak D call TRBD1 (5 bases). This CDR3 has 17 residues. Trimming left V 6 bases short and J 7 bases short, with 25 bases between. In nucleotides, the CDR3 is TGTGCCAGCAGCCGTCCCGGTCAGGTGGGGGGTAGACAGCCCCAGCATTTT. Translating it yields CASSRPGQVGGRQPQHF.

This clonotype was detected once. The chain employs TRBV7-2 and TRBJ2-5; weak D call: TRBD2 (5 bases). Germline V gene sequence: CDR1 SGHTA, CDR2 FQGNSA. Trimming pared 5 bases from V and 2 bases from J, leaving 15 bases between. The CDR3 has 15 amino acids. CDR3 protein: CASSPPVGVQETQYF. The CDR3 nucleotides read TGTGCCAGCAGCCCACCAGTCGGGGTTCAAGAGACCCAGTACTTC.

This clonotype came up a few times. V and J are TRBV11-1 and TRBJ2-7, with 10 nucleotides matching TRBD1. The CDR3 length is 18 residues. V gave up 3 bases and J gave up 6 bases; unmatched junction bases: 17. Germline V gene data show CDR1 as SGHAT and CDR2 as FQDESV (reference sequence). The CDR3 DNA follows: TGTGCCAGCAGCTTCAGACTCCCCATACGACAGGGGGCGGTCGAGCAGTACGTC. Encoded protein: CASSFRLPIRQGAVEQYV.

The rearrangement links TRBV12-3 or TRBV12-4 to TRBJ1-4; 7 positions agree with TRBD1. Trimming took 3 bases from V and 7 from J; bases not matched to a gene: 5. The CDR3 length is 14 residues. This chain's CDR3 is CASSFGTVSEKLFF. The CDR3 nucleotides read TGTGCCAGCAGTTTCGGGACAGTTAGTGAAAAACTGTTTTTT.

This clonotype was detected only a few times. V usage is TRBV14 and J usage is TRBJ2-5, with 9 positions matching TRBD1. V lost 2 bases to trimming and J lost 3 bases; unmatched junction nucleotides: 4. CDR1 and CDR2 from the germline V gene are SGHDN and FVKESK. The CDR3 sequence is 15 residues long. CDR3 sequence (DNA): TGTGCCAGCAGCCAACTGGACAGGGGAAAAGAGACCCAGTACTTC. Translation gives CASSQLDRGKETQYF.

This clonotype was seen more than once but under ten times. This rearrangement joins TRBV7-8 to TRBJ2-1; either TRBD1 or TRBD2 may fit D (5 bases each). The CDR3 is 15 residues long. Trimming took 2 bases from V and 9 from J, leaving 17 bases between them. Germline V gene data show CDR1 as SGHVS and CDR2 as FQNEAQ. The CDR3 DNA sequence: TGTGCCAGCAGCTTAATTCGGGGCCCTGCAGGTGAGCAGTTCTTC. Its protein is CASSLIRGPAGEQFF.

The chain is built from TRBV6-2 or TRBV6-3 and TRBJ2-7; unclear D gene. This CDR3 has 15 residues. V was shortened by 0 bases and J by 0 bases, with 9 bases between the two germline ends. In germline, CDR1 is MNHEY, CDR2 SVGEGT. The DNA of the CDR3 is TGTGCCAGCAGTTACTCGGGTGCCACCTCCTACGAGCAGTACTTC. Its translation: CASSYSGATSYEQYF.

This sequence joins TRBV7-6 and TRBJ1-1, with D possibly matching TRBD1 (5 bases). The germline V gene has CDR1 SGHVS and CDR2 FNYEAQ. Trimming shortened V by 5 bases and J by 0 bases, and 16 bases separated the two germline ends. The CDR3 length is 16 residues. CDR3 DNA: TGTGCCAGCAGCCCCGGGGGGATCTACATGAACACTGAAGCTTTCTTT. The encoded protein is CASSPGGIYMNTEAFF.